Following are 22 T cell receptor beta chains from one sample sequenced in a study of a mutant IDH1 vaccine in newly diagnosed glioma. Time point here: week 23, last vaccination. Topical imiquimod was applied with each vaccine dose, which held 300 ug of mutant IDH1 20-mer peptide. Which antigens these TCRs recognize remains unknown. Here immunoSEQ multiplex PCR was the method, and the copy in TCRdb shows in-frame clones only, minus some. The sample lists approximately 67,000 clones, 84% occurring once. The sample here was PBMCs, taken from a glioma patient whose treatment included an IDH1 peptide vaccine. The receptors shown here come from a man aged 18-30 years with glioma.

The chain has TRBV28 and TRBJ2-7, with no clear D. The CDR3 is 12 amino acids. The V and J ends lost 3 bases and 10 bases respectively, with 13 bases between them. Germline assignment: CDR1 MDHEN and CDR2 SYDVKM. The CDR3 spells CASSLGAPGQYF. The CDR3 DNA sequence: TGTGCCAGCAGTTTGGGCGCCCCCGGTCAGTACTTC.

The V call is TRBV28, the J call TRBJ1-4; TRBD1 matches 9 bases. V shed 1 base and J 8 bases; nucleotides not matched to a gene: 5. Germline assignment: CDR1 MDHEN and CDR2 SYDVKM. The CDR3 is made up of 15 amino acids. The CDR3 loop is CASSLSGQGGEKLFF. In nucleotides, the CDR3 is TGTGCCAGCAGTTTATCGGGACAGGGCGGAGAAAAACTGTTTTTT.

The chain has TRBV30 and TRBJ2-1, with 7 bases aligning to TRBD1. Germline V CDR1 and CDR2: GTSNPN, SVGIG (reference sequence). This CDR3 contains 13 residues. J was trimmed by 7 bases and V by 2 bases; bases with no gene match: 5. The CDR3 coding sequence is TGTGCCTGGAGTCGACAGGGTGGAAATGAGCAGTTCTTC. Residues: CAWSRQGGNEQFF.

The CDR3 spells CASGRPPGDEQYF. The CDR3 nucleotides read TGTGCCAGCGGAAGACCACCAGGGGACGAGCAGTACTTC. The chain couples TRBV28 to TRBJ2-7, with a weak D call TRBD1 (6 bases). Per germline, CDR1 MDHEN and CDR2 SYDVKM. V was pared by 8 bases and J by 5 bases, with 16 bases between. This CDR3 is 13 amino acids long.

The genes are TRBV7-2 and TRBJ2-7; 10 bases are shared with TRBD1. In germline, CDR1 is SGHTA, CDR2 FQGNSA. The CDR3 runs to 14 residues. V lost 4 bases, J lost 2 bases, and 2 bases stayed unmatched. This chain's CDR3 is CASSWDRGPYEQYF. In nucleotides, the CDR3 is TGTGCCAGCAGCTGGGACAGGGGACCCTACGAGCAGTACTTC.

This chain connects TRBV27 to TRBJ2-6; TRBD1 matches at 7 bases. Unmatched junction bases numbered 3, after V lost 6 bases and J lost 1 base. The CDR3 spans 15 residues. Germline V gives CDR1 MNHEY, CDR2 SMNVEV (reference sequence). CDR3 residues: CASSRGYSGANVLTF. Here the CDR3 DNA reads TGTGCCAGCAGCAGGGGGTATTCTGGGGCCAACGTCCTGACTTTC.

This chain uses TRBV30 with TRBJ1-4; unclear D gene. This CDR3 is 11 amino acids long. The V end was cut by 3 bases, the J end by 8 bases, with 7 bases between. The germline gives CDR1 GTSNPN, CDR2 SVGIG (reference sequence). This CDR3 reads CAWRSGEKLFF. The CDR3 coding sequence is TGTGCCTGGAGATCCGGGGAAAAACTGTTTTTT.

The chain has TRBV7-2 and TRBJ2-5, with 7 nucleotides matching TRBD1. V lost 5 bases to trimming and J lost 7 bases; unmatched junction nucleotides: 13. Germline CDR1 and CDR2: SGHTA and FQGNSA. CDR3 length: 15 residues. The CDR3: CASSPRTGSKTTQYF. The CDR3, as DNA: TGTGCCAGCAGCCCCAGGACAGGAAGTAAGACGACCCAGTACTTC.

The rearrangement joins TRBV7-9 to TRBJ2-7; 7 nucleotides match TRBD1. This CDR3 comprises 14 residues. V gave up 2 bases and J gave up 6 bases; unmatched junction bases: 7. The germline CDR1 and CDR2 sequences are SEHNR and FQNEAQ (reference sequence). CDR3 region: CASSLPGAGGEQYF. CDR3 DNA: TGTGCCAGCAGCTTACCCGGGGCAGGGGGCGAGCAGTACTTC.

The rearrangement uses TRBV10-3 and TRBJ2-7; 9 bases are a match to TRBD1. Germline trimming cut 2 bases from V and 4 bases from J; bases unmatched to any gene: 6. The germline CDR1 and CDR2 sequences are ENHRY and SYGVKD. This CDR3 contains 15 residues. The DNA for the CDR3 is TGTGCCATCAGTGAGGAGGACAGGGGTTTATACGAGCAGTACTTC. This sequence encodes CAISEEDRGLYEQYF.

This chain connects TRBV7-2 to TRBJ2-7; D may match TRBD1 or TRBD2 (5 bases each). V lost 0 bases, J lost 3 bases, and 9 bases lay in between. This CDR3 contains 14 residues. Germline V CDR1 and CDR2: SGHTA, FQGNSA. The CDR3 DNA reads as TGTGCCAGCAGCTTAGCTGCAGGGAGCTACGAGCAGTACTTC. Its translation is CASSLAAGSYEQYF.

The CDR3 here is CASSPGGVSGANVLTF. CDR3 bases: TGTGCCAGCAGTCCAGGGGGGGTCTCTGGGGCCAACGTCCTGACTTTC. The chain carries TRBV6-4 and TRBJ2-6; TRBD1 or TRBD2 may be the D gene (7 bases each). From germline, CDR1 is MRHNA and CDR2 SNTAGT. The CDR3 is 16 amino acids. V lost 5 bases and J 0 bases, leaving 11 bases between the germline ends.

This rearrangement joins TRBV5-1 to TRBJ2-5, with D hard to call. There are 12 residues in the CDR3. Germline CDR1 SGHRS, CDR2 YFSETQ. Trimming stripped 7 bases from V and 0 bases from J, with 7 bases between. CDR3 DNA: TGCGCCAGCTGCCAGGACCAAGAGACCCAGTACTTC. It codes for CASCQDQETQYF. Full variable domain (rest looked up from reference TRBV5-1 and TRBJ2-5): KAGVTQTPRYLIKTRGQQVTLSCSPISGHRSVSWYQQTPGQGLQFLFEYFSETQRNKGNFPGRFSGRQFSNSRSEMNVSTLELGDSALYLCASCQDQETQYFGPGTRLLVL.

The gene calls are TRBV15 and TRBJ2-1, with D possibly being TRBD2 (5 bases). Per germline, CDR1 LNHNV and CDR2 YYDKDF (reference sequence). Trimming removed 0 bases from V and 12 bases from J, with 12 bases in between. CDR3 size: 13 residues. For the CDR3, the DNA is TGTGCCACCAGCAGAGATGTCGGGGTAGGGCAGTTCTTC. This codes for CATSRDVGVGQFF.

This clone was counted between two and nine times. The rearrangement joins TRBV29-1 to TRBJ1-1; 7 nucleotides line up with TRBD1. Germline V lookup: CDR1 SQVTM, CDR2 ANQGSEA. The ends lost 4 bases at V and 4 bases at J; junction bases unmatched: 9. The CDR3 extends over 14 amino acids. DNA of the CDR3: TGCAGCGTTGGAACCGGGACAGAGATCACTGAAGCTTTCTTT. It translates to CSVGTGTEITEAFF.

The chain links TRBV27 to TRBJ1-2; TRBD1 might be the D (6 bases). In germline, CDR1 is MNHEY, CDR2 SMNVEV (reference sequence). The V and J ends lost 6 bases and 2 bases respectively, with 19 bases between them. The CDR3 covers 16 residues. In nucleotides, the CDR3 is TGTGCCAGCAGCCGACAGGTGCCACCACGGAACTATGGCTACACCTTC. Protein product: CASSRQVPPRNYGYTF.

The rearrangement links TRBV18 to TRBJ1-1; no firm D call. Germline V gene lookup returns CDR1 KGHSH and CDR2 LQKENI. Trimming took 5 bases from V and 2 from J, leaving 12 bases between them. The CDR3 is made up of 14 amino acids. The CDR3: CASSSARRNTEAFF. The CDR3 DNA follows: TGTGCCAGCTCATCCGCGCGGAGAAACACTGAAGCTTTCTTT. Looking up the rest from reference TRBV18 and TRBJ1-1 gives the full variable domain: NAGVMQNPRHLVRRRGQEARLRCSPMKGHSHVYWYRQLPEEGLKFMVYLQKENIIDESGMPKERFSAEFPKEGPSILRIQQVVRGDSAAYFCASSSARRNTEAFFGQGTRLTVV.

The gene calls are TRBV6-1 and TRBJ1-2; tentatively, D is TRBD1 (5 bases). Trimming removed 8 bases from V and 2 bases from J, with 15 bases in between. This CDR3 contains 14 residues. Germline V lookup: CDR1 MNHNS, CDR2 SASEGT. The CDR3 DNA reads as TGTGCCAGCTGGGAGGGACTAGGAAACTATGGCTACACCTTC. It yields the protein CASWEGLGNYGYTF.

CDR3 DNA sequence: TGTGCCAGCAGCCGCGCGACAGGGGGCGCTGAGCAGTTCTTC. This codes for CASSRATGGAEQFF. V is TRBV14 and J is TRBJ2-1, with 10 bases fitting TRBD1. Looked up from germline, CDR1 is SGHDN and CDR2 is FVKESK. With 4 bases clipped from V and 9 bases from J, the junction kept 6 bases outside the gene matches. The CDR3 covers 14 residues.

The rearrangement joins TRBV7-9 to TRBJ1-2; 9 nucleotides line up with TRBD1. The V and J ends lost 5 bases and 6 bases, in that order; junction bases with no gene match: 7. The CDR3 loop spans 14 amino acids. The germline gives CDR1 SEHNR, CDR2 FQNEAQ (reference sequence). CDR3 residues: CASSPSTGGNGYTF. For the CDR3, the DNA is TGTGCCAGCAGCCCCTCGACAGGGGGGAATGGCTACACCTTC. Combining the CDR3 with reference TRBV7-9 and TRBJ1-2 gives the whole variable domain DTGVSQNPRHKITKRGQNVTFRCDPISEHNRLYWYRQTLGQGPEFLTYFQNEAQLEKSRLLSDRFSAERPKGSFSTLEIQRTEQGDSAMYLCASSPSTGGNGYTFGSGTRLTVV.

At least ten counts were recorded for this clone. V and J are TRBV2 and TRBJ2-5; D perhaps matches TRBD2 (6 bases). This CDR3 is built from 14 residues. The germline gives CDR1 SNHLY, CDR2 FYNNEI. V was pared by 7 bases and J by 2 bases, with 14 bases between. CDR3 coding DNA: TGTGCCAGCACCGGGACTGATTTTCAAGAGACCCAGTACTTC. It specifies CASTGTDFQETQYF.

This chain joins TRBV4-3 and TRBJ1-2; possibly TRBD1 for D (5 bases). CDR3 length equals 14 residues. Per germline, CDR1 LGHNA and CDR2 YSLEER. Trimming pared 4 bases from V and 8 bases from J, leaving 17 bases between. The CDR3 DNA reads TGCGCCAGCAGCCCCAGGGTCCCAAGTCCGGGCTACACCTTC. Its protein is CASSPRVPSPGYTF.